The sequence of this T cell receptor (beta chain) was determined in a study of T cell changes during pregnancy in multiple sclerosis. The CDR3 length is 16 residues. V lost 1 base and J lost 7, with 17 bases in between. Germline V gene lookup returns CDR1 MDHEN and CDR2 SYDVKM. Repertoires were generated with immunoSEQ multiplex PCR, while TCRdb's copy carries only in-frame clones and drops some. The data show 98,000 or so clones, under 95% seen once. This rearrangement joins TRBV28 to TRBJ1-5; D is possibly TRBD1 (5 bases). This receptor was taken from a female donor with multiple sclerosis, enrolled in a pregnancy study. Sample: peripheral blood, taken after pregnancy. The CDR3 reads CASSLLSAGGRQPQHF. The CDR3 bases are TGTGCCAGCAGTTTATTGAGCGCGGGGGGACGCCAGCCCCAGCATTTT.